These 16 T cell receptor beta chains originate from one sample sequenced in a study of T cells in localized non-small cell lung cancer. Method: immunoSEQ multiplex PCR; TCRdb's copy keeps in-frame clones and lacks some. The table shows roughly 2,700 clones, with roughly 30% occurring only once. This material consisted of lung tumor tissue, taken before any cancer treatment. These TCRs come from an older female donor with stage II squamous cell lung carcinoma.

This clone was detected once. The V gene is TRBV19, the J gene TRBJ2-5, with TRBD1 identical over 8 bases. From germline, CDR1 is LNHDA and CDR2 SQIVND (reference sequence). The CDR3 consists of 16 residues. V was pared by 3 bases and J by 2 bases, with 8 bases of the junction left unmatched. Here the CDR3 reads CASSMARGQGQETQYF. The CDR3 nucleotides read TGTGCCAGTAGTATGGCTCGAGGACAGGGTCAAGAGACCCAGTACTTC.

This clone was recorded a few times. J is TRBJ1-3 and V is TRBV6-8; D is uncertain. The germline V gene has CDR1 MNHGY and CDR2 SAAAGT. CDR3 length: 16 amino acids. V was shortened by 6 bases and J by 0 bases, with 15 bases between the two germline ends. CDR3 nucleotide sequence: TGTGCCAGCAGCCGGCTCCTAGAGGTCTCTGGAAACACCATATATTTT. As protein: CASSRLLEVSGNTIYF.

In its sample, this clone was seen once. J is TRBJ1-6 and V is TRBV23-1, with D tentatively TRBD1 (5 bases). TRBV23-1 is assigned to the ORF class and has an uncertain function. Deletions cut 3 bases from V and 3 bases from J, with 9 bases between. The CDR3 length is 15 residues. CDR3 amino acids: CASSHYRFYNSPLHF. The CDR3 DNA follows: TGCGCCAGCAGTCACTACAGGTTCTATAATTCACCCCTCCACTTT.

This chain connects TRBV18 to TRBJ2-4; 7 bases agree with TRBD1. The CDR3 runs 16 residues. Germline lookup yields CDR1 KGHSH and CDR2 LQKENI. V shed 5 bases and J 4 bases; nucleotides not matched to a gene: 11. CDR3 in amino acids: CASSFQRGGSKNIQYF. CDR3 DNA sequence: TGTGCCAGCTCATTTCAGAGAGGGGGCTCAAAAAACATTCAGTACTTC.

This chain links TRBV30 with TRBJ2-2; D is uncertain. The CDR3 covers 13 residues. Deletions cut 2 bases from V and 6 bases from J, with 10 bases between. The germline V gene has CDR1 GTSNPN and CDR2 SVGIG (reference sequence). The CDR3 sequence: CAWSLKAAGELFF. CDR3 DNA: TGTGCCTGGAGTCTAAAAGCAGCCGGGGAGCTGTTTTTT.

This chain joins TRBV29-1 and TRBJ1-2; D not resolved. Germline CDR1 reads SQVTM; CDR2 reads ANQGSEA. The V end lost 6 bases, the J end lost 6 bases, and 14 bases lay between the germline ends. The CDR3 runs to 12 residues. The CDR3 nucleotides are TGCAGCGTGAAGATGGGTGGAAATGGCTACACCTTC. Protein sequence: CSVKMGGNGYTF.

By sample share, this clone is medium-sized (0.01 to 0.1%). V is TRBV11-3 and J is TRBJ1-1, with a weak D call TRBD1 (6 bases). V shed 5 bases and J shed 1 base, with 17 bases lying between them. CDR1 and CDR2 (germline): SGHNT, YENEEA. The CDR3 has 16 residues. CDR3 sequence (DNA): TGTGCCAGCAGCCCACCATGGGACACGGAGAACACTGAAGCTTTCTTT. Translating it yields CASSPPWDTENTEAFF.

V gene TRBV5-1 combines with J gene TRBJ2-2; 7 bases match TRBD1. CDR1 is SGHRS and CDR2 is YFSETQ in the germline V gene. The CDR3 contains 15 residues. The ends lost 7 bases at V and 3 bases at J; junction bases unmatched: 9. The CDR3 DNA reads TGCGCCAGCCACGAGTCTACAGGGGACACCGGGGAGCTGTTTTTT. Translating it yields CASHESTGDTGELFF.

This clone was seen a few times. V gene TRBV9 combines with J gene TRBJ2-2, with D perhaps TRBD2 (6 bases). Germline V CDR1 and CDR2: SGDLS, YYNGEE. The V and J ends lost 0 bases and 4 bases respectively, with 13 bases between them. The CDR3 runs to 16 residues. The CDR3 sequence is CASSVGLQGGTGELFF. The CDR3 DNA reads as TGTGCCAGCAGCGTAGGGCTTCAGGGAGGCACCGGGGAGCTGTTTTTT.

In this sample, this clone turned up a few times. The chain has TRBV11-3 and TRBJ1-2; the match to TRBD1 covers 8 bases. This CDR3 contains 16 residues. Germline loops: CDR1 SGHNT, CDR2 YENEEA. With 3 bases clipped from V and 4 bases from J, the junction kept 10 bases outside the gene matches. Here the CDR3 DNA reads TGTGCCAGCAGCTTCCAAGGACAGGGTCTAAGCTATGGCTACACCTTC. Protein sequence: CASSFQGQGLSYGYTF. Combining the CDR3 with reference TRBV11-3 and TRBJ1-2 gives the whole variable domain EAGVVQSPRYKIIEKKQPVAFWCNPISGHNTLYWYLQNLGQGPELLIRYENEEAVDDSQLPKDRFSAERLKGVDSTLKIQPAELGDSAVYLCASSFQGQGLSYGYTFGSGTRLTVV.

J is TRBJ2-7 and V is TRBV7-4; TRBD1 matches 8 bases. The CDR3 extends over 14 amino acids. J gave up 2 bases and V 5 bases, and 5 bases lay outside the gene matches. Germline V gene data show CDR1 as SGHVT and CDR2 as SQSDAQ. In nucleotides, the CDR3 is TGTGCCAGCAGCGTTGGACAGGGTACCTACGAGCAGTACTTC. Translating gives CASSVGQGTYEQYF.

This chain joins TRBV11-3 and TRBJ2-7, with D perhaps matching TRBD1 or TRBD2 (5 bases each). The CDR3 is 16 residues long. V lost 3 bases and J lost 7, with 22 bases in between. CDR1 and CDR2 (germline): SGHNT, YENEEA. CDR3 DNA sequence: TGTGCCAGCAGCTTCCAGGGACCTCCCTCTTCTTCGGAGCAGTACTTC. Its protein is CASSFQGPPSSSEQYF.

V usage is TRBV14 and J usage is TRBJ1-2; 8 positions match TRBD1. V dropped 8 bases and J dropped 4; count of bases not matched to a gene: 3. CDR1 is SGHDN, CDR2 FVKESK, per germline. This CDR3 is 12 amino acids long. The CDR3 protein is CASGDRSYGYTF. CDR3 coding DNA: TGTGCCAGCGGGGACAGGTCCTATGGCTACACCTTC.

J is TRBJ1-3 and V is TRBV18; a possible D gene is TRBD1 (5 bases). This CDR3 is built from 16 residues. Trimming stripped 3 bases from V and 0 bases from J, with 12 bases between. Germline CDR1 reads KGHSH; CDR2 reads LQKENI. In DNA form, the CDR3 reads TGTGCCAGCTCACCGACAGAGGGCCGCTCTGGAAACACCATATATTTT. Protein product: CASSPTEGRSGNTIYF. The variable domain in full, with the rest retrieved from reference TRBV18 and TRBJ1-3, is NAGVMQNPRHLVRRRGQEARLRCSPMKGHSHVYWYRQLPEEGLKFMVYLQKENIIDESGMPKERFSAEFPKEGPSILRIQQVVRGDSAAYFCASSPTEGRSGNTIYFGEGSWLTVV.

J is TRBJ1-3 and V is TRBV11-3; D uncertain. From germline, CDR1 is SGHNT and CDR2 YENEEA. The CDR3 sequence is 20 residues long. Trimming shortened V by 0 bases and J by 0 bases, and 21 bases separated the two germline ends. CDR3 residues: CASSLDWAGEYSRSGNTIYF. The CDR3 bases are TGTGCCAGCAGCTTAGATTGGGCAGGAGAATATTCCCGCTCTGGAAACACCATATATTTT.

This clone showed up just a few times. V is TRBV6-8 and J is TRBJ1-2; 9 positions agree with TRBD1. J lost 8 bases, V lost 6 bases, and 7 bases had no gene match. The CDR3 runs 13 residues. The germline gives CDR1 MNHGY, CDR2 SAAAGT. CDR3: CASRLGTGRGYTF. CDR3 DNA sequence: TGTGCCAGCAGACTCGGGACAGGGAGAGGCTACACCTTC.